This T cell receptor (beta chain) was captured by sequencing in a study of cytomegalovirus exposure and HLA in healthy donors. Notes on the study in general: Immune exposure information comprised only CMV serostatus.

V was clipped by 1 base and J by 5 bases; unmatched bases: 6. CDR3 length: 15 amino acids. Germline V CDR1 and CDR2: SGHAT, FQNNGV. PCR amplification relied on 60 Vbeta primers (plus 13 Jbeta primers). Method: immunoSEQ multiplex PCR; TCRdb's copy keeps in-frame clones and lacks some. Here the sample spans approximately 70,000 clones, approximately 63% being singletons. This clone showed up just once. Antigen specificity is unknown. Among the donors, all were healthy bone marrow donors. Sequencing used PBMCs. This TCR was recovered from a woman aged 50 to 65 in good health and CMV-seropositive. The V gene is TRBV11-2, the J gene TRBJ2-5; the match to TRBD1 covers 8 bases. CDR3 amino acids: CASSLGQGAWETQYF. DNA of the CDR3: TGTGCCAGCAGCTTAGGTCAGGGGGCTTGGGAGACCCAGTACTTC. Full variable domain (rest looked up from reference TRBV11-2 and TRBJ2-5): EAGVAQSPRYKIIEKRQSVAFWCNPISGHATLYWYQQILGQGPKLLIQFQNNGVVDDSQLPKDRFSAERLKGVDSTLKIQPAKLEDSAVYLCASSLGQGAWETQYFGPGTRLLVL.